This passage covers 18 T cell receptor beta chains from one sample sequenced in a study of CD8 T cells in ankylosing spondylitis. General study points: For ankylosing spondylitis blood, a TCR beta motif of 7 to 9 highly homologous variants appeared characteristic.

No cognate antigen is known for these TCRs. TCRdb re-derived calls from the 5' RACE reads in MiXCR, one entry per CDR3 protein. The table includes roughly 440,000 distinct CDR3 sequences, 17% detected once. The sequenced sample was blood, either unsorted or a sorted T cell fraction (not recorded which). Every receptor here comes from a male donor with ankylosing spondylitis.

This clonotype was recorded a few times. V and J are TRBV20-1 and TRBJ1-5; 9 nucleotides align to TRBD1. Germline CDR1 is DFQATT and CDR2 is SNEGSKA (reference sequence). The CDR3 runs 14 residues. The V gene end was trimmed by 5 bases and the J gene end by 5 bases; junction bases not matched to a gene: 7. This chain's CDR3 is CSAPPRDRDQPQHF. The CDR3 bases are TGCAGTGCTCCCCCCCGGGACAGGGATCAGCCCCAGCATTTT.

This chain connects TRBV10-3 to TRBJ1-6, with 7 bases matching TRBD1. Unmatched junction bases numbered 8, after V lost 2 bases and J lost 10 bases. The CDR3 consists of 15 residues. Per the germline V gene, CDR1 is ENHRY and CDR2 is SYGVKD. CDR3 protein: CAISEGQGVGSPLHF. The CDR3 nucleotides are TGTGCCATCAGTGAGGGCCAGGGGGTCGGGTCACCCCTCCACTTT.

This clonotype was seen only a few times. The chain employs TRBV6-1 and TRBJ1-4; D gene uncertain. This CDR3 region has 14 residues. Germline CDR1 reads MNHNS; CDR2 reads SASEGT. The germline V and J ends were trimmed by 4 bases and 0 bases, with 6 bases remaining between them. The CDR3 DNA reads TGTGCCAGCAGTGTACACGCAACTAATGAAAAACTGTTTTTT. It specifies CASSVHATNEKLFF.

This clonotype was counted only a few times. DNA of the CDR3: TGTGCCAGCAGCGTCACCGGGACGGGGAGTACTTGGACGCAGTATTTT. Translating it yields CASSVTGTGSTWTQYF. This rearrangement joins TRBV9 to TRBJ2-3; possibly TRBD1 or TRBD2 for D (5 bases each). Trimming removed 2 bases at V and 9 bases at J, with 22 bases between. Germline loops: CDR1 SGDLS, CDR2 YYNGEE. The CDR3 covers 16 residues.

The chain couples TRBV7-2 to TRBJ2-2; D possibly corresponds to TRBD2 (5 bases). Trimming pared 1 base from V and 8 bases from J, leaving 8 bases between. The CDR3 is 13 amino acids. CDR1 SGHTA and CDR2 FQGNSA come from the germline V gene. The CDR3 nucleotides read TGTGCCAGCAGCTTAGTCTTAGCGGGGGAGCTGTTTTTT. This gives the protein CASSLVLAGELFF.

This chain connects TRBV27 to TRBJ2-5, with D unclear. The V end lost 6 bases, the J end lost 1 base, and 12 bases lay between the germline ends. The CDR3 extends over 14 amino acids. In germline, CDR1 is MNHEY, CDR2 SMNVEV (reference sequence). The CDR3 is CASRPSWVQETQYF. DNA of the CDR3: TGTGCCAGCAGGCCTAGTTGGGTCCAAGAGACCCAGTACTTC.

The genes are TRBV5-1 and TRBJ2-1; possibly TRBD1 for D (6 bases). This CDR3 has 12 residues. CDR1 is SGHRS and CDR2 is YFSETQ in the germline V gene. Between the trimmed V and J ends, which lost 1 base and 10 bases, there was a span of 9 bases. The CDR3, as DNA: TGCGCCAGCAGCTTGATTGACAGGGAGCAGTTCTTC. This gives the protein CASSLIDREQFF.

There are a few counts of this clonotype. This chain joins TRBV4-3 and TRBJ2-2; D is tentatively TRBD1 or TRBD2 (5 bases each). V lost 0 bases, J lost 8 bases, and 16 bases lay in between. The length of the CDR3 is 16 residues. CDR1 and CDR2 (germline): LGHNA, YSLEER. CDR3 amino acids: CASSQEMGVRGGELFF. CDR3 sequence (DNA): TGCGCCAGCAGCCAAGAAATGGGGGTCCGTGGGGGGGAGCTGTTTTTT.

This chain links TRBV15 with TRBJ1-2; 11 bases agree with TRBD1. Trimming removed 0 bases from V and 8 bases from J; junction bases left unmatched: 5. Germline-derived CDR1 and CDR2 are LNHNV and YYDKDF (reference sequence). The length of the CDR3 is 15 residues. The CDR3 DNA is TGTGCCACCAGCAGAGATTGGACAGGGGGCTACGGCTACACCTTC. Translated: CATSRDWTGGYGYTF.

The rearrangement links TRBV6-1 to TRBJ2-2; D uncertain. The length of the CDR3 is 16 residues. The V gene's germline CDR1 is MNHNS and CDR2 SASEGT. V lost 7 bases and J 1 base, leaving 16 bases between the germline ends. CDR3 nucleotide sequence: TGTGCCAGCACCTCGCCCCAGACGGTGAACACCGGGGAGCTGTTTTTT. Its protein product is CASTSPQTVNTGELFF.

This clonotype came up a few times. The chain uses TRBV30 and TRBJ1-1; D is possibly TRBD1 (5 bases). This CDR3 is 15 amino acids long. In germline, CDR1 is GTSNPN, CDR2 SVGIG (reference sequence). The CDR3 bases are TGTGCTAGGGCTATCGGGGGGAGTGGGAACACTGAAGCTTTCTTT. This encodes CARAIGGSGNTEAFF.

This clonotype was detected only a few times. This chain joins TRBV11-2 and TRBJ1-1; D uncertain. The V gene's germline CDR1 is SGHAT and CDR2 FQNNGV. This CDR3 is 15 amino acids long. Trimming pared 3 bases from V and 0 bases from J, leaving 11 bases between. The CDR3, as DNA: TGTGCCAGCAGCTTCCCCGGCGGGATGAACACTGAAGCTTTCTTT. Translation: CASSFPGGMNTEAFF.

This sequence joins TRBV6-1 and TRBJ1-1, with D possibly TRBD1 on 5 matching bases. Germline CDR1 is MNHNS and CDR2 is SASEGT. The CDR3 extends over 10 amino acids. The V end was cut by 8 bases, the J end by 7 bases, with 8 bases between. The DNA of the CDR3 is TGTGCCAGCGGGACGATTGAAGCTTTCTTT. Translated, it gives CASGTIEAFF.

In its sample, this clonotype was seen a few times. The chain joins TRBV20-1 to TRBJ2-7; TRBD1 might be the D (6 bases). With 6 bases removed from V and 2 bases from J, the gap between germline ends came to 14 bases. The CDR3 totals 13 residues. Germline CDR1 reads DFQATT; CDR2 reads SNEGSKA (reference sequence). CDR3 in amino acids: CSARGQGPYEQYF. The CDR3 nucleotides read TGCAGTGCCAGGGGTCAGGGACCCTACGAGCAGTACTTC.

The chain is built from TRBV11-1 and TRBJ2-1, with TRBD1 matching 7 bases. The CDR3 contains 12 residues. Germline V lookup: CDR1 SGHAT, CDR2 FQDESV (reference sequence). The V and J ends lost 4 bases and 9 bases, in that order; junction bases with no gene match: 3. CDR3 in DNA: TGTGCCAGCAGCTCCGACAGGGCTGAGCAGTTCTTC. Its translation is CASSSDRAEQFF.

This clonotype was counted between two and nine times. The rearrangement joins TRBV24-1 to TRBJ2-3; D uncertain. The germline V and J ends were trimmed by 5 bases and 4 bases, with 6 bases remaining between them. Germline CDR1 is KGHDR and CDR2 is SFDVKD. This CDR3 is built from 12 residues. The CDR3 loop reads CATSGVADTQYF. The CDR3 DNA is TGTGCCACCAGTGGGGTGGCAGATACGCAGTATTTT.

Many counts were recorded for this clonotype. This sequence joins TRBV12-3 or TRBV12-4 and TRBJ2-3; D ambiguous. This CDR3 spans 14 amino acids. V lost 7 bases to trimming and J lost 8 bases, with 19 bases between them. The CDR3 is CASTAGEGYGTQYF. Written as DNA, the CDR3 is TGTGCCAGCACCGCCGGAGAAGGGTATGGTACGCAGTATTTT.

This clonotype was counted at least ten times. DNA for the CDR3: TGCGCCAGCAGCGCGTCCGGGACAGGGAATCAGCCCCAGCATTTT. Residues: CASSASGTGNQPQHF. The V call is TRBV5-1, the J call TRBJ1-5; 9 positions agree with TRBD1. V dropped 4 bases and J dropped 4; count of bases not matched to a gene: 6. Germline CDR1 is SGHRS and CDR2 is YFSETQ. The CDR3 sequence is 15 residues long.